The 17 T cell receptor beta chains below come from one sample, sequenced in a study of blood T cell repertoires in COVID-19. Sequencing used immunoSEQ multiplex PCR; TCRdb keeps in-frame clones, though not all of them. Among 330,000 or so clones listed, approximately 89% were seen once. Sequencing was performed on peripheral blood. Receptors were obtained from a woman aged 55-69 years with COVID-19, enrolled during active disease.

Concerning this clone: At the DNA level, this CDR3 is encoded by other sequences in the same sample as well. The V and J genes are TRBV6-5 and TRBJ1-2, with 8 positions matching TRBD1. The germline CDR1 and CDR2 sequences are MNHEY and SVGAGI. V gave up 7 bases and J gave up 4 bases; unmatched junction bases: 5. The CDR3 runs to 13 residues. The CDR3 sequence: CASTPGTGYGYTF. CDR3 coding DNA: TGTGCCAGCACTCCCGGGACAGGCTATGGCTACACCTTC.

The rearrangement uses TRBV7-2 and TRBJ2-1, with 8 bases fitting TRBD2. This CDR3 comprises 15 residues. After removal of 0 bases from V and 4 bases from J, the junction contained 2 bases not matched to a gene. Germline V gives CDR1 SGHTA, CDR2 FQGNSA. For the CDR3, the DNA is TGTGCCAGCAGCTTAGCCCGGGGGGGGTACAATGAGCAGTTCTTC. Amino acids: CASSLARGGYNEQFF.

DNA for the CDR3: TGTGCCAGCAGGGCGGGACTAGCGGGGCAAGAGACCCAGTACTTC. It yields the protein CASRAGLAGQETQYF. The chain has TRBV2 and TRBJ2-5; 13 positions match TRBD2. This CDR3 is 15 amino acids long. V lost 6 bases and J lost 2; bases outside the gene matches: 3. The germline V gene encodes CDR1 SNHLY and CDR2 FYNNEI.

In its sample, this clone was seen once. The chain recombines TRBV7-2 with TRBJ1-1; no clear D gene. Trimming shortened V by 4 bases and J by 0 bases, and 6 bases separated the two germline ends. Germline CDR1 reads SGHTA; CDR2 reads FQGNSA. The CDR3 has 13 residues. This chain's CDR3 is CASSSTVNTEAFF. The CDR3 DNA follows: TGTGCCAGCAGCTCAACAGTGAACACTGAAGCTTTCTTT.

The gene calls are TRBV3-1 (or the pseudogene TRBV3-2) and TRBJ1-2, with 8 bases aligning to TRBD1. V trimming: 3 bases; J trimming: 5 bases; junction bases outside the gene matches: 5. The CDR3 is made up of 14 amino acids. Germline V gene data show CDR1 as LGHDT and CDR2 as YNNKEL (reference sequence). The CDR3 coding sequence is TGTGCCAGCAGCCAGGGACAGGCTATTTATGGCTACACCTTC. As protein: CASSQGQAIYGYTF.

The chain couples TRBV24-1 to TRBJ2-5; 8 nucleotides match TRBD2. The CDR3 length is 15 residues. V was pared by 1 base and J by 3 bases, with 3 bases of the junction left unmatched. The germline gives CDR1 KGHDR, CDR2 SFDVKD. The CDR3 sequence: CATSDFGGGKETQYF. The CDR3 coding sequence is TGTGCCACCAGTGATTTCGGGGGGGGAAAAGAGACCCAGTACTTC.

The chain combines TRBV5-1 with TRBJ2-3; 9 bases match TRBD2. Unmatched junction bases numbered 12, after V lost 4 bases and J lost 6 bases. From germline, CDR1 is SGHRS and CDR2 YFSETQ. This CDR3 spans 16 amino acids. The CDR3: CASSGRGTSGWDTQYF. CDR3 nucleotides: TGCGCCAGCAGCGGCCGAGGCACTAGCGGGTGGGATACGCAGTATTTT. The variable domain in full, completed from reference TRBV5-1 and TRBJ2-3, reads KAGVTQTPRYLIKTRGQQVTLSCSPISGHRSVSWYQQTPGQGLQFLFEYFSETQRNKGNFPGRFSGRQFSNSRSEMNVSTLELGDSALYLCASSGRGTSGWDTQYFGPGTRLTVL.

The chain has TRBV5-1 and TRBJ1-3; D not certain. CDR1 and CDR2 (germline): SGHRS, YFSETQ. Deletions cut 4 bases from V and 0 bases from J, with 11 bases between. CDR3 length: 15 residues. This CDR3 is CASSRGLVSGNTIYF. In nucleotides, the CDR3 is TGCGCCAGCAGCCGAGGATTAGTCTCTGGAAACACCATATATTTT.

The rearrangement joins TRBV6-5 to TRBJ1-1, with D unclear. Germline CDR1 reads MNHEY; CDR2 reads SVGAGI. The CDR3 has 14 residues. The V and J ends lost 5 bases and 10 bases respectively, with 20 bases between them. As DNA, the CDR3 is TGTGCCAGCAGTACCGAACGGAGCTTTGGTCTAGCTTTCTTT. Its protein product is CASSTERSFGLAFF.

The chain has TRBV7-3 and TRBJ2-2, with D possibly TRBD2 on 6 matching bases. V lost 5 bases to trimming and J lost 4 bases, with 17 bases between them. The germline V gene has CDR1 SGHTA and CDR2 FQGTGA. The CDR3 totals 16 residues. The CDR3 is CASSPAGGRGTGELFF. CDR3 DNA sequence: TGTGCCAGCAGCCCTGCCGGGGGTAGGGGCACCGGGGAGCTGTTTTTT.

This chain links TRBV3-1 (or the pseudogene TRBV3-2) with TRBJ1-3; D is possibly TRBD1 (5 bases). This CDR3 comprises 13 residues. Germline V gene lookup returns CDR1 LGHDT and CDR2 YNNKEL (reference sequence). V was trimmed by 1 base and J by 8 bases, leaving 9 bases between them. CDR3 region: CASSQVQGDTIYF. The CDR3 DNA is TGTGCCAGCAGCCAAGTGCAGGGTGACACCATATATTTT.

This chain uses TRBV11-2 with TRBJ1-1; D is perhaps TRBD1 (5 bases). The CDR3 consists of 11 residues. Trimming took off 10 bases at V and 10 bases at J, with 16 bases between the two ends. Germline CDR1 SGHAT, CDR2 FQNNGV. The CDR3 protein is CAIRLRGVAFF. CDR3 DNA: TGTGCCATTCGTCTCCGGGGGGTAGCTTTCTTT. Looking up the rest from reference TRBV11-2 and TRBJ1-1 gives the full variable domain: EAGVAQSPRYKIIEKRQSVAFWCNPISGHATLYWYQQILGQGPKLLIQFQNNGVVDDSQLPKDRFSAERLKGVDSTLKIQPAKLEDSAVYLCAIRLRGVAFFGQGTRLTVV.

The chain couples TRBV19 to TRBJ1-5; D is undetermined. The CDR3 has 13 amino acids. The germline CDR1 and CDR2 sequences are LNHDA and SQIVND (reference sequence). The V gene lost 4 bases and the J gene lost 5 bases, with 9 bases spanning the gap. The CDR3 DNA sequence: TGTGCCAGTAGTACTCTCGGGGATCAGCCCCAGCATTTT. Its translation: CASSTLGDQPQHF.

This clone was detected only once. CDR3 DNA sequence: TGTGCCAGCAGAGACTACTATGGCTACACCTTC. This translates into CASRDYYGYTF. The V gene is TRBV2, the J gene TRBJ1-2; the D is unclear. This CDR3 has 11 residues. CDR1 is SNHLY, CDR2 FYNNEI, per germline. V was shortened by 6 bases and J by 3 bases, with 5 bases between the two germline ends. Filled out from reference TRBV2 and TRBJ1-2, the complete variable domain reads EPEVTQTPSHQVTQMGQEVILRCVPISNHLYFYWYRQILGQKVEFLVSFYNNEISEKSEIFDDQFSVERPDGSNFTLKIRSTKLEDSAMYFCASRDYYGYTFGSGTRLTVV.

This chain's CDR3 is CASTDVVGSSGNTIYF. DNA for the CDR3: TGTGCCAGCACCGACGTGGTGGGGAGCTCTGGAAACACCATATATTTT. The chain employs TRBV6-6 and TRBJ1-3, with D uncertain. This CDR3 is built from 16 residues. Germline V gene data show CDR1 as MNHNY and CDR2 as SVGAGI (reference sequence). V was clipped by 7 bases and J by 0 bases, with 16 bases between them.

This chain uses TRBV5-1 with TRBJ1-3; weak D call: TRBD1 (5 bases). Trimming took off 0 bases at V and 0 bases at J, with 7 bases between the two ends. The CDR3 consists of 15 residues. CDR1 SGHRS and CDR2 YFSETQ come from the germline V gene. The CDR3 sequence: CASSLEGVSGNTIYF. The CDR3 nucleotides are TGCGCCAGCAGCTTGGAAGGGGTCTCTGGAAACACCATATATTTT.

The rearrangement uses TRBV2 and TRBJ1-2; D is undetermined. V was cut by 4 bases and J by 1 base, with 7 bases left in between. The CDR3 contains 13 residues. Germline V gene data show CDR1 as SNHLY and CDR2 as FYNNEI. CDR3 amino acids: CASSASVNYGYTF. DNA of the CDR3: TGTGCCAGCAGTGCGTCGGTTAACTATGGCTACACCTTC.